This T cell receptor beta chain originates from a study of cytomegalovirus exposure and HLA in healthy donors (dated by TCRdb to the late 2010s). Turning to the overall study: In an earlier analysis of under 600 of the donors, under 300 Gb of sequence data and 95 million to 130 million unique TCR beta sequences from 150 million to 200 million T cells were reported. An early release that covered several hundred HLA-typed donors contained approximately 300 gigabases of sequencing data and tens of millions of unique TCR sequences. Among roughly 400 genotyped donors of the cohort, an average of around 240,000 unique TCR beta nucleotide sequences were sequenced per donor, 15% to 20% of them non-productive. Roughly 5 DR-DQ haplotypes were handled as single units for association and clustering, since linkage in the cohort was strong. HLA typing included class I and class II loci at four-digit resolution. To decide whether each TCR beta V gene segment behaved as functional or pseudogenic, an earlier analysis of over 500 of the donors relied on high-throughput TCR beta sequencing. Typing coverage varied by locus: roughly 629-640 donors for A, B, C, DRB1 and DQB1; around 560 for DQA1; around 610 for DPA1; roughly 470 for DPB1. In addition to the first cohort of several hundred subjects, a separate validation cohort of under 150 different subjects was used. The study combined high-throughput TCR immunosequencing, statistical association of individual TCRs with disease status, and machine learning to predict cytomegalovirus infection status. The later analysis used no new phenotypic data to find candidate immune exposures, relying instead on TCR beta sequences and their occurrence across donors. Alongside the repertoire data, information on donor age, sex, ethnicity and CMV serostatus was compiled. A later genetic analysis used genome-wide SNP genotypes for about three fifths of the 666 donors, treating that subset as a discovery cohort. Among the roughly 370 genotyped donors, around 81% belonged to the genetic ancestry cluster associated with self-reported Caucasian donors. Every repertoire in the discovery cohort had been generated on one and the same sequencing platform. A later analysis re-analyzed previously published TCR beta repertoires from roughly 600 donors and added high-resolution HLA genotyping to study TCR occurrence patterns. The aim of the study was to test whether cataloging public T cell receptors could identify signatures of past pathogen exposure. The study used immunosequencing to profile the T cell repertoires of approximately 640 subjects and linked those repertoires to cytomegalovirus serostatus. General study outcomes and caveats: A cluster of highly shared sequence variants was judged likely to represent a technical artifact of the sequencing pipeline. The presence/absence analyses assumed that sequencing depth was roughly uniform across donors, and that assumption may not be true. A further reported finding was that TCR beta sequences accurately predicted the HLA-A and HLA-B alleles for most subjects in the first cohort. The earlier analysis of a few hundred of the donors excluded around 17 rarely observed V segments, including chromosome 9 orphons, because counts were too low. Because HLA typing was missing for some donors at each locus, association tests included only the typed subset. Because the 87-base-pair reads could not distinguish some IMGT-functional V segments, including TRBV6-2 and TRBV6-3, those segments were excluded. In a later analysis, HLA-associated TCR beta chains showed more clonal expansion and lower generation probabilities than non-associated chains that were equally common. It was suggested by the authors that the approach could potentially be generalized to other disease states and immunological phenotypes. A later genetic analysis associated a missense DCLRE1C variant with V-gene and J-gene trimming of TCR beta chains, and an independent cohort replicated the association. A later analysis found that TCR association rates varied across HLA loci, with DRB1 alleles showing the most associated TCRs and HLA-C alleles the fewest. The classifier was reported to diagnose cytomegalovirus status with high specificity and sensitivity in both the original cohort and the validation cohort. In a later genetic analysis, fewer N-insertions in productive TCRs were reported among donors in an Asian-associated ancestry cluster than the roughly 700-donor mean. In a later analysis, several top co-occurrence clusters were reported to appear linked to parvovirus B19, influenza, CMV and Epstein-Barr virus. Specific HLA alleles were associated with 15,000 to 20,000 TCR beta sequences at a false discovery rate of 0.05 in a later analysis. Most CMV-associated TCR beta chains appeared to be HLA-restricted in a later analysis, and the HLA associations seemed to be driven largely by CMV exposure. In this cohort, only TCR beta chains were sequenced, and detectable features were limited by the absence of alpha or paired-chain data. Assigning TCR associations to individual alleles was difficult when HLA alleles, especially DR and DQ, strongly co-occurred. A total of around 150 TCR beta chains were listed by the study as associated with cytomegalovirus. For the cohort, immune exposure information was limited to CMV serostatus. In vitro tests confirmed that a few of the cytomegalovirus-associated TCR beta chains recognize cytomegalovirus antigens. While some public TCRs were present in many individuals, most TCR sequences turned up only very rarely across donors. In an earlier analysis of about 550 of the donors, most TCR beta V segments were observed in productive rearrangements about 87% or about 30% of the time, broadly matching IMGT annotations. Linkage disequilibrium might explain the correlated functional status among segregating V segments, but an unknown experimental factor could not be excluded.

The method was the immunoSEQ multiplex PCR assay. A mixture of 60 forward primers for TCR Vbeta segments and 13 reverse primers for TCR Jbeta segments was used in the multiplex PCR. A multiplex PCR assay on genomic DNA amplified the CDR3 region of rearranged TCR beta genes. The Illumina HiSeq System was used to sequence the amplified TCR beta libraries as 87-base-pair reads. On the authors' methods: A later analysis counted around 72 million unique TCR beta chains across the 700 or so repertoires, and some 11 million of these chains were shared by at least two donors. To remove PCR and sequencing errors, raw reads were error-corrected and collapsed into unique sequences using a nearest-neighbor algorithm that merged closely related sequences. V, D and J gene segments were assigned by aligning CDR3 sequences to IMGT reference sequences. For a sequence to be retained, a match of at least six nucleotides to both a V gene segment and a J gene segment was required. Rearrangements were classified as productive when the CDR3 lacked stop codons and remained in frame with V and J, and all other rearrangements were classified as non-productive. Following IMGT convention, CDR3 was defined as the stretch from the second conserved V-encoded cysteine up to the conserved J-encoded phenylalanine. Sequences without an unambiguous match to a single V gene segment were excluded from the earlier analysis of about 600 of the donors. In an earlier analysis of 500 to 750 of the donors, V segments were called functional above 56.7% productive rearrangements and were called segregating when the between-donor standard deviation exceeded 5%. A statistical classification framework was built to diagnose cytomegalovirus status from the catalog of TCR beta chain sequences. A later analysis assigned V and J genes by comparing TCR nucleotide sequences with IMGT/GENE-DB human TR gene sequences. In a later analysis, CDR3 sequences and most-parsimonious VDJ recombination scenarios were assigned using the TCRdist pipeline. In a later analysis, each TCR beta chain was defined by its CDR3 amino acid sequence together with its V-gene family, and reads lacking a unique V-gene family were excluded. To address suspected cross-contamination and a sequencing artifact, a later analysis removed 592 highly shared, low-generation-probability nucleotide sequences. A later analysis calculated a clonal expansion index for each public chain from normalized within-repertoire ranks of inferred template counts. Generation probabilities in a later analysis came from a VDJ recombination model fitted to out-of-frame rearrangements, and those results were checked against IGoR. A later analysis scored TCR-TCR, TCR-HLA and TCR-CMV co-occurrence with hypergeometric tests, applying a repertoire-size bias correction to TCR pairs. To estimate false discovery rates, a later analysis permuted the HLA or CMV assignments 20 times. In a later analysis, co-occurring TCRs were grouped using DBSCAN, with TCRdist sequence similarity added in when clustering inside HLA-allele-positive subsets. For co-occurrence clustering, repertoires with fewer than 30,000 or more than 120,000 public chains were excluded, along with about five repertoires with anomalous nucleotide sharing. The table was pulled from immuneACCESS by TCRdb, which kept in-frame rearrangements only. Such tables lose some clones; where checked, under half of the loss comes from unresolved V genes, and the rest has no known cause. D and trimming come from the DNA, and the V and J calls and clone size come from that table. Counted in this sample were over 100,000 clones; roughly three fifths of them appeared once. 1.5% to 1.7% of the sample is held by the ten biggest clonotypes.

As to this clone: The target of this receptor is not known. No base-level quality is on record; no much larger clone is a single base apart.

The cohort was made up of 500 to 800 healthy bone marrow donors. All cohort members were sampled while nominally healthy, although unrecorded immune exposures were likely present. The donor tested CMV seronegative and was one of the 352 seronegative cohort members. Each donor provided a peripheral blood sample, and peripheral blood mononuclear cells were used for TCR beta sequencing. The Qiagen DNeasy Blood Extraction Kit was used to extract genomic DNA from the blood cell samples. The germline V and J ends show losses of 4 bases and 7 bases respectively, and no gene match explains 13 bases of the junction. From the cysteine through the phenylalanine, the CDR3 covers 15 amino acids. Only the CDR3 part of the read is kept: 45 bases, read in frame from the first base. Based on the germline V gene, the CDR1 and CDR2 sequences are SGDLS and YYNGEE.

The rearrangement joined TRBV9 to TRBJ2-7; TRBD1 fits 8 bases in the junction. Sequences were obtained from PBMCs. The clonotype originates from a man between 18 and 29 years old in good health and CMV-seronegative. The CDR3 region reads CASSQMTGARSEQYF. Here is the DNA: TGTGCCAGCAGCCAAATGACAGGGGCCAGGAGTGAGCAGTACTTC. Full variable domain (CDR3 extended with the reference TRBV9 and TRBJ2-7 proteins): DSGVTQTPKHLITATGQRVTLRCSPRSGDLSVYWYQQSLDQGLQFLIQYYNGEERAKGNILERFSAQQFPDLHSELNLSSLELGDSALYFCASSQMTGARSEQYFGPGTRLTVT.